This passage covers 9 T cell receptor beta chains from one sample sequenced in a study of vaccination and CD4 T cells after COVID-19. No antigen has been assigned to these receptors. Sequence data for DNA of cultured CD4+ T cells were generated by the Oncomine TCR Beta short-read assay. Using its own MiXCR run on the PCR reads, TCRdb lists one record per CDR3 protein. The sample carries about 5,500 distinct CDR3 sequences, roughly 70% recorded once. Treatment denoted: approximately nine-day PBMC culture with coronavirus spike peptide pools or control peptides (ViraFEST assay). The sequencing input was CD4+ T cells from blood, cultured in vitro. The receptors derive from a human donor who had recovered from COVID-19.

This chain connects TRBV19 to TRBJ1-1, with D tentatively TRBD1 (6 bases). CDR1 is LNHDA, CDR2 SQIVND, per germline (reference sequence). The germline V and J ends were trimmed by 5 bases and 5 bases, with 12 bases remaining between them. CDR3 length: 13 residues. The DNA for the CDR3 is TGTGCCAGTAGTCAAGCCACAGGGACTGAAGCTTTCTTT. Encoded protein: CASSQATGTEAFF.

In its sample, this clonotype ranks as large (0.1 to 1%). The CDR3 DNA reads TGCGCCAGCAGCTTGGAGGACGACAGGGATAAGTTCTTC. This sequence encodes CASSLEDDRDKFF. The V call is TRBV5-1, the J call TRBJ2-1, with 7 bases lining up with TRBD1. The ends lost 0 bases at V and 14 bases at J; junction bases unmatched: 8. The CDR3 has 13 residues. Germline CDR1 and CDR2: SGHRS and YFSETQ.

By sample fraction, this clonotype is medium-sized. The rearrangement joins TRBV5-1 to TRBJ1-2; no clear D gene. The CDR3 covers 14 residues. Trimming took 0 bases from V and 6 from J, leaving 12 bases between them. Per germline, CDR1 SGHRS and CDR2 YFSETQ. CDR3 sequence: CASSLAVSANGYTF. CDR3 DNA: TGCGCCAGCAGCTTGGCCGTCTCAGCAAATGGCTACACCTTC.

This chain connects TRBV11-3 to TRBJ2-3; 12 bases match TRBD2. CDR3 length: 16 amino acids. Germline values: CDR1 SGHNT, CDR2 YENEEA. The junction had 6 bases not matched to a gene; V was cut back by 3 bases and J by 5 bases. The CDR3 DNA sequence: TGTGCCAGCAGCTTCGGGAGGACTAGCGGGAAAGATACGCAGTATTTT. It translates to CASSFGRTSGKDTQYF.

This clonotype was picked up one time. V usage is TRBV7-2 and J usage is TRBJ1-6; the D gene is possibly TRBD1 (6 bases). The CDR3 covers 15 residues. The V gene lost 8 bases and the J gene lost 3 bases, with 14 bases spanning the gap. Germline V gene sequence: CDR1 SGHTA, CDR2 FQGNSA. DNA for the CDR3: TGTGCCAGCGGCGGACAGCTTGACTATAATTCACCCCTCCACTTT. Its translation: CASGGQLDYNSPLHF.

This clonotype was seen more than once but under ten times. This rearrangement joins TRBV20-1 to TRBJ1-2, with 9 bases that match TRBD1. This CDR3 comprises 15 residues. The V gene's germline CDR1 is DFQATT and CDR2 SNEGSKA (reference sequence). V gave up 5 bases and J gave up 3 bases; unmatched junction bases: 10. CDR3 sequence reads: CSASPGDREDYGYTF. DNA of the CDR3: TGCAGTGCTTCCCCCGGGGACAGGGAGGACTATGGCTACACCTTC.

This clonotype has just one count. This chain links TRBV11-3 with TRBJ1-2; TRBD1 matches 7 bases. The ends lost 7 bases at V and 8 bases at J; junction bases unmatched: 7. The CDR3 runs to 12 residues. Germline CDR1 is SGHNT and CDR2 is YENEEA. This CDR3 reads CASNHRGRGYTF. The CDR3 nucleotides are TGTGCCAGCAACCACAGGGGTCGCGGCTACACCTTC.

The V call is TRBV21-1, the J call TRBJ2-1; the tabulated D call, TRBD1, remains unverified against the DNA. TRBV21-1 is a pseudogene. There are 20 residues in the CDR3. The DNA of the CDR3 is TGTGCCAGCAGCAAAAGGGGGAGGGGGACAGGGTCCCCCGTTCCCGGGGAGCAGTTCTTC. This encodes CASSKRGRGTGSPVPGEQFF.

The V gene is TRBV24-1, the J gene TRBJ2-3; 11 positions agree with TRBD1. The CDR3 is made up of 15 amino acids. From germline, CDR1 is KGHDR and CDR2 SFDVKD. J was trimmed by 3 bases and V by 5 bases; bases with no gene match: 3. This CDR3 reads CATSADRGLTDTQYF. The CDR3 nucleotides are TGTGCCACCAGTGCGGACAGGGGGCTAACAGATACGCAGTATTTT.